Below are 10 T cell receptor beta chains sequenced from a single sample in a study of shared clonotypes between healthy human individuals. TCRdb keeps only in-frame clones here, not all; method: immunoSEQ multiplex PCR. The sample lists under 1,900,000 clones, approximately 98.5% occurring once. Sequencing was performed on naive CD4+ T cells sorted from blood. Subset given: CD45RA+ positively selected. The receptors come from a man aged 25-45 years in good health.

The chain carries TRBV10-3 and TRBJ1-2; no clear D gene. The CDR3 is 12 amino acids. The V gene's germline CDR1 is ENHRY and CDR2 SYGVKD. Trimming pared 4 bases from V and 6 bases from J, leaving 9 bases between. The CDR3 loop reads CAISVNRDGYTF. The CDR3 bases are TGTGCCATCAGTGTTAACAGAGATGGCTACACCTTC.

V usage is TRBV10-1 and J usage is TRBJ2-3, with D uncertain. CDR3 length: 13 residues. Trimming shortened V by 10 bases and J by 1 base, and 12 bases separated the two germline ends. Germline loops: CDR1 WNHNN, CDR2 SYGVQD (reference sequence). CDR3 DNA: TGCGCCACCAGCCGGGTCGGCACAGATACGCAGTATTTT. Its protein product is CATSRVGTDTQYF.

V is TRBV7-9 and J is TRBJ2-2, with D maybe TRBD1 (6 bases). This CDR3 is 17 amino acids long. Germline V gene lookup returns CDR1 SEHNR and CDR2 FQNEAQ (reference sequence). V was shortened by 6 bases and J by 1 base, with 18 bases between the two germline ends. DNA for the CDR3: TGTGCCAGCAGTTCCGGGCCAGGGGTCCTGAACACCGGGGAGCTGTTTTTT. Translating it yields CASSSGPGVLNTGELFF. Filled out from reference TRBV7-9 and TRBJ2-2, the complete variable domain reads DTGVSQNPRHKITKRGQNVTFRCDPISEHNRLYWYRQTLGQGPEFLTYFQNEAQLEKSRLLSDRFSAERPKGSFSTLEIQRTEQGDSAMYLCASSSGPGVLNTGELFFGEGSRLTVL.

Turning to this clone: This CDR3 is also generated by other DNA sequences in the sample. The CDR3 loop reads CASSLELAGDNEQFF. The CDR3 DNA reads TGTGCCAGCAGCTTAGAACTAGCGGGAGACAATGAGCAGTTCTTC. This chain connects TRBV7-3 to TRBJ2-1; TRBD2 agrees at 11 bases. With 2 bases clipped from V and 5 bases from J, the junction kept 2 bases outside the gene matches. Germline-derived CDR1 and CDR2 are SGHTA and FQGTGA. CDR3 length: 15 amino acids.

DNA for the CDR3: TGTGCCTGGAGTTTAGGGATGGAGACCCAGTACTTC. It translates to CAWSLGMETQYF. The gene calls are TRBV30 and TRBJ2-5, with D hard to call. V was cut by 2 bases and J by 5 bases, with 9 bases left in between. Germline V gene sequence: CDR1 GTSNPN, CDR2 SVGIG (reference sequence). The CDR3 length is 12 residues.

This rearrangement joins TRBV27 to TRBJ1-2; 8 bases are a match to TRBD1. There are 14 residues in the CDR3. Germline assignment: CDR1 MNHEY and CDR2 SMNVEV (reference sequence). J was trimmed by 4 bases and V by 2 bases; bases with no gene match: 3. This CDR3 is CASSLHTGGYGYTF. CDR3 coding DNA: TGTGCCAGCAGTTTACATACAGGGGGCTATGGCTACACCTTC.

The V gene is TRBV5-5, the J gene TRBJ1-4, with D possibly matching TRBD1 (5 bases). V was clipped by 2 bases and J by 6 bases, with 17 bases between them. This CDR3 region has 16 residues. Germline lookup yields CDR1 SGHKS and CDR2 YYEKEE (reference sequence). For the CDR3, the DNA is TGTGCCAGCAGCTTATCCTTCAGGGAAGAATATGAAAAACTGTTTTTT. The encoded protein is CASSLSFREEYEKLFF. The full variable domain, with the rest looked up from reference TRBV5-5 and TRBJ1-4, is DAGVTQSPTHLIKTRGQQVTLRCSPISGHKSVSWYQQVLGQGPQFIFQYYEKEERGRGNFPDRFSARQFPNYSSELNVNALLLGDSALYLCASSLSFREEYEKLFFGSGTQLSVL.

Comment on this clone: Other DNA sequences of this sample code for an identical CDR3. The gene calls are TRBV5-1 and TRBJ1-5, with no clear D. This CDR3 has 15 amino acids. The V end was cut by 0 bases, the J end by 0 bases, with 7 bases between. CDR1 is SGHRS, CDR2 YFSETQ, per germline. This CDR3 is CASSLGGYSNQPQHF. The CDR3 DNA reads TGCGCCAGCAGCTTGGGGGGATATAGCAATCAGCCCCAGCATTTT.

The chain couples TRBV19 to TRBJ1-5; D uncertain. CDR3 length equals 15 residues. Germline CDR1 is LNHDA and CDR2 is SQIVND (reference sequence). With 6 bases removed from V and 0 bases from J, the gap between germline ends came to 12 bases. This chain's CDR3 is CASSQGPFSNQPQHF. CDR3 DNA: TGTGCCAGTAGCCAAGGTCCGTTTAGCAATCAGCCCCAGCATTTT.

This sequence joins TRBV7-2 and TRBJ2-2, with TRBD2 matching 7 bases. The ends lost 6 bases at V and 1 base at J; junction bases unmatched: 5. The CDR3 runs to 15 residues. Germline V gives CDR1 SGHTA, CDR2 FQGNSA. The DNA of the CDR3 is TGTGCCAGCAGGGTGGGCGGGGGGAACACCGGGGAGCTGTTTTTT. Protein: CASRVGGGNTGELFF.